The present entry profiles one T cell receptor (beta chain) with its context. This specimen comes from a study of monozygotic twins with inflammatory bowel disease. TCRdb processed the 5' RACE reads again and assigns one entry to each CDR3 protein, with no DNA. This sample contains some 99,000 distinct CDR3 sequences. Sequenced material: blood. The origin of this receptor is a human donor with ulcerative colitis or Crohn's disease, or a healthy co-twin of an affected twin (not recorded which).

The CDR3 reads CASKDRAGYTF. The genes are TRBV28 and TRBJ1-2; no DNA is available, so the TRBD1 call from TCRdb remains unchecked. The length of the CDR3 is 11 residues. In germline, CDR1 is MDHEN, CDR2 SYDVKM.